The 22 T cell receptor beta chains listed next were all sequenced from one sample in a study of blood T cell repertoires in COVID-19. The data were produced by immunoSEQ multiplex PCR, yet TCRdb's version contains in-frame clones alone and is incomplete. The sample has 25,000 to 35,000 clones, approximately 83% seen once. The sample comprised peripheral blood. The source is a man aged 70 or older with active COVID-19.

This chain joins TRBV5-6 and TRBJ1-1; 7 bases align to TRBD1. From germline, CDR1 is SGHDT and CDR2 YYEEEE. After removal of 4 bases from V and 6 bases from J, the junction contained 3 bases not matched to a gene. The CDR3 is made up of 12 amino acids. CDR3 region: CASSATGSEAFF. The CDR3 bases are TGTGCCAGCAGCGCGACAGGGTCTGAAGCTTTCTTT.

The CDR3 DNA reads TGCGCCAGCAGCTTGGGACTAGTCGCAAAGGAGACCCAGTACTTC. Translation gives CASSLGLVAKETQYF. The chain recombines TRBV5-1 with TRBJ2-5; perhaps TRBD2 as D (6 bases). The ends were cut back, 0 bases at V and 5 bases at J, with 14 bases in the middle. This CDR3 region has 15 residues. The germline CDR1 and CDR2 sequences are SGHRS and YFSETQ.

The CDR3 DNA sequence: TGTGCCAGCAGTGGGCAGGGGACAGCAGAGACCCAGTACTTC. Its translation: CASSGQGTAETQYF. The chain joins TRBV2 to TRBJ2-5; TRBD1 matches 7 bases. V lost 4 bases, J lost 4 bases, and 6 bases stayed unmatched. The CDR3 runs to 14 residues. Germline CDR1 and CDR2: SNHLY and FYNNEI.

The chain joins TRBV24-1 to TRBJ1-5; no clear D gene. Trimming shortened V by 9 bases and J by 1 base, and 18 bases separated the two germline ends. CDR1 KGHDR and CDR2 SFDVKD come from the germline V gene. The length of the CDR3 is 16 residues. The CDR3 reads CATSASGPGSNQPQHF. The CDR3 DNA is TGTGCCACCTCAGCCAGTGGGCCGGGGAGCAATCAGCCCCAGCATTTT.

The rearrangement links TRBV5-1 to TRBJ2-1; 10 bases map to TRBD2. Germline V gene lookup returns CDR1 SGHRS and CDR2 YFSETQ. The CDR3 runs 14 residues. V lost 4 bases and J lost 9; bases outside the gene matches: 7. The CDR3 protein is CASSRGLATGEQFF. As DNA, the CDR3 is TGCGCCAGCAGCCGGGGACTAGCGACGGGTGAGCAGTTCTTC.

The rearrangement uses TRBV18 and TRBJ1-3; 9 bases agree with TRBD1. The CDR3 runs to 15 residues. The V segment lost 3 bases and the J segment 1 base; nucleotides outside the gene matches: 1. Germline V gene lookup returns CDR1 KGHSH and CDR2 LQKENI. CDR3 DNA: TGTGCCAGCTCACCTGGGACAGGGTCTGGAAACACCATATATTTT. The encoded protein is CASSPGTGSGNTIYF.

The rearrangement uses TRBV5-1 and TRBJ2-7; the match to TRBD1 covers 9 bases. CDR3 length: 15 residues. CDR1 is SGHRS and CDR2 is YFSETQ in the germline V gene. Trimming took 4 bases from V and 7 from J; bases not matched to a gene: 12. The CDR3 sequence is CASSPFKQGAYEQYF. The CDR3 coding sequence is TGCGCCAGCAGCCCTTTTAAACAGGGGGCGTATGAGCAGTACTTC.

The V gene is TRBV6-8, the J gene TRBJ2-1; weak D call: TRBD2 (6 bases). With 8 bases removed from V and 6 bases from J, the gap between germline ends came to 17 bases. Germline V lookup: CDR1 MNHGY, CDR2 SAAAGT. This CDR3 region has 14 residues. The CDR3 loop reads CASYNWRGGNEQFF. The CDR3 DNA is TGTGCCAGCTACAACTGGCGGGGAGGCAATGAGCAGTTCTTC.

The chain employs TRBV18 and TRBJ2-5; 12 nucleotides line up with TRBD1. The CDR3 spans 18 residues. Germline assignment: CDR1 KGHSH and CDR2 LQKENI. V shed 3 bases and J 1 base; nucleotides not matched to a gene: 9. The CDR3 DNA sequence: TGTGCCAGCTCACCGGGGACAGGGGGCGCTTACCGCCAAGAGACCCAGTACTTC. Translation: CASSPGTGGAYRQETQYF.

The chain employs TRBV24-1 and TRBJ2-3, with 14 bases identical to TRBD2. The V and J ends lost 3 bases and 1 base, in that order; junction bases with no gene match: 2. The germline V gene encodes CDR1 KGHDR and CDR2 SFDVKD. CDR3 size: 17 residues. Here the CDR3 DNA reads TGTGCCACCAGTGATCCGGGACTAGCGGGGGGCACAGATACGCAGTATTTT. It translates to CATSDPGLAGGTDTQYF.

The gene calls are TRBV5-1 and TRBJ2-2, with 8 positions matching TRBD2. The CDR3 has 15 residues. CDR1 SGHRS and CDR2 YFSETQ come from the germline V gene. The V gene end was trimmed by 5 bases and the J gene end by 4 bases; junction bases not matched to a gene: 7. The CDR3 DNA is TGCGCCAGCAGATGGCGGGGGGTCAGCACCGGGGAGCTGTTTTTT. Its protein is CASRWRGVSTGELFF. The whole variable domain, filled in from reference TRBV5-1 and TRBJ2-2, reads KAGVTQTPRYLIKTRGQQVTLSCSPISGHRSVSWYQQTPGQGLQFLFEYFSETQRNKGNFPGRFSGRQFSNSRSEMNVSTLELGDSALYLCASRWRGVSTGELFFGEGSRLTVL.

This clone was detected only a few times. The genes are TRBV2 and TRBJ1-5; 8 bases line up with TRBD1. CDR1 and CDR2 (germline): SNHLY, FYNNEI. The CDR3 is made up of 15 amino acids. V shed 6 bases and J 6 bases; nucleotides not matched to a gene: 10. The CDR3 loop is CASSRGQVGAQPQHF. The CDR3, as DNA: TGTGCCAGCAGCCGGGGACAGGTAGGAGCTCAGCCCCAGCATTTT.

CDR3 sequence: CASSPRTSGTIGEQFF. In nucleotides, the CDR3 is TGTGCCAGCAGCCCCAGGACTAGCGGGACTATAGGTGAGCAGTTCTTC. This rearrangement joins TRBV7-8 to TRBJ2-1, with 12 bases that match TRBD2. J lost 9 bases, V lost 5 bases, and 11 bases had no gene match. Germline CDR1 reads SGHVS; CDR2 reads FQNEAQ. This CDR3 region has 16 residues.

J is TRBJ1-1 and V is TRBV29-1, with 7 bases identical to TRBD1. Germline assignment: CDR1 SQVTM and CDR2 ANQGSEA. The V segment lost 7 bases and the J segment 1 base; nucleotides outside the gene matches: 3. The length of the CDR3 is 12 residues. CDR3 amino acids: CSARTGNTEAFF. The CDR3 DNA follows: TGCAGCGCCAGGACAGGGAACACTGAAGCTTTCTTT.

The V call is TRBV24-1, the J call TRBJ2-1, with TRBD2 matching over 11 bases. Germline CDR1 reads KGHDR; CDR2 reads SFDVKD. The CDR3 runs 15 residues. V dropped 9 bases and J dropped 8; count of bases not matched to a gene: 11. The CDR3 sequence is CATQARLAGGYEQFF. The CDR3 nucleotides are TGTGCCACCCAAGCCCGGCTAGCGGGAGGTTATGAGCAGTTCTTC.

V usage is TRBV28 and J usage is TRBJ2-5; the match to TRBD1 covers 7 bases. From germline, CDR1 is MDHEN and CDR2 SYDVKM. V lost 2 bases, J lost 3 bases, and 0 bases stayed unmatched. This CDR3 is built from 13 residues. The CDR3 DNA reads TGTGCCAGCAGTTTAGACAGGGAAGAGACCCAGTACTTC. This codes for CASSLDREETQYF.

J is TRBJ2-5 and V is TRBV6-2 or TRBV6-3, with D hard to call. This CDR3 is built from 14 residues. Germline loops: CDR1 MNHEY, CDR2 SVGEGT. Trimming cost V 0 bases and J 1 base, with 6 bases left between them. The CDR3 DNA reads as TGTGCCAGCAGTTACTCGGCTGTCCAAGAGACCCAGTACTTC. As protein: CASSYSAVQETQYF.

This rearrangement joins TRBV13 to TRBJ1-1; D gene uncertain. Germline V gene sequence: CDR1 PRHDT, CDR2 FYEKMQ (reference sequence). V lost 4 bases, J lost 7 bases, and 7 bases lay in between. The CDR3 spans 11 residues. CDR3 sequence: CASSSELEAFF. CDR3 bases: TGTGCCAGCAGCTCCGAGCTTGAAGCTTTCTTT.

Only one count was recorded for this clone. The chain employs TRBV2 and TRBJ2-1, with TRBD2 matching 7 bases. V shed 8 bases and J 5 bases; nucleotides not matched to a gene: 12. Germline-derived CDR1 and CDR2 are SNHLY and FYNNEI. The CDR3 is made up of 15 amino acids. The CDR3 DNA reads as TGTGCCAGCCTCACCGGGCCTAGCGGTGACAATGAGCAGTTCTTC. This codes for CASLTGPSGDNEQFF.

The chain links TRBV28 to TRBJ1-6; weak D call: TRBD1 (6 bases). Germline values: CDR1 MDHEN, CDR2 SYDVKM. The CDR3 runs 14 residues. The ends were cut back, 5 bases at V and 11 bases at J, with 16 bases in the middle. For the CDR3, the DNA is TGTGCCAGCAGTCAGCGACAGGTTGAGACACCCCTCCACTTT. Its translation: CASSQRQVETPLHF.

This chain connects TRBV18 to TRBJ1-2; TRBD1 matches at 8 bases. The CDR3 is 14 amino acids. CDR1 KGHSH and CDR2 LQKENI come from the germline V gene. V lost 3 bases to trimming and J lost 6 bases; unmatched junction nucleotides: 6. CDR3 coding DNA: TGTGCCAGCTCACCTCGGACAGGGACTGATGGCTACACCTTC. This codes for CASSPRTGTDGYTF.

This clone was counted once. The CDR3 DNA sequence: TGTGCCAGCAGTCTCGACAGGGGTGGCAATGAGCAGTTCTTC. This codes for CASSLDRGGNEQFF. The chain uses TRBV6-5 and TRBJ2-1; 8 bases are a match to TRBD1. Germline V lookup: CDR1 MNHEY, CDR2 SVGAGI. This CDR3 has 14 amino acids. Trimming removed 5 bases from V and 6 bases from J; junction bases left unmatched: 6.